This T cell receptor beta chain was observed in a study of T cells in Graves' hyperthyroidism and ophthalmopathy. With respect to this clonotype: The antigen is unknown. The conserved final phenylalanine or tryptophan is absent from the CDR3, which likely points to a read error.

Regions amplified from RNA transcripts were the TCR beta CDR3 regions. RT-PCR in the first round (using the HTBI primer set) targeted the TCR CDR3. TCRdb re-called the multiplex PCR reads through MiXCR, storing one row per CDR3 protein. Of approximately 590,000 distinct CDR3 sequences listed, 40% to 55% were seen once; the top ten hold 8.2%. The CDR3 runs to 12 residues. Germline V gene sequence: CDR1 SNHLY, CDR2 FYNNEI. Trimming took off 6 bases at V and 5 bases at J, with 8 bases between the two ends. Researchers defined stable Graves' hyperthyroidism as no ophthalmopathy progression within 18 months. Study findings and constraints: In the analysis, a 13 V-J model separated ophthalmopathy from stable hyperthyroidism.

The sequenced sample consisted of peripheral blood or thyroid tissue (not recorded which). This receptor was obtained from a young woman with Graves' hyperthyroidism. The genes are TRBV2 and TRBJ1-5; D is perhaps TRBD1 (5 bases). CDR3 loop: CASSRGDQPQHC. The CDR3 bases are TGTGCCAGCAGCCGAGGGGATCAGCCCCAGCATTGT.